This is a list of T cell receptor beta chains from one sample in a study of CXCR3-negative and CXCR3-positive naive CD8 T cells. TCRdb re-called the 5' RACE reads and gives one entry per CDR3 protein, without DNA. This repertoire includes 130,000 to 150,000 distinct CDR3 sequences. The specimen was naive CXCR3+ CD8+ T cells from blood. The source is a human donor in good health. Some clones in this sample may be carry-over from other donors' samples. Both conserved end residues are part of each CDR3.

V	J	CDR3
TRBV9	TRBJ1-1	CASSVGGPGYTEAFF
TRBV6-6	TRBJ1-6	CASGDRENSPLHF
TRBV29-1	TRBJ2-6	CSVEEDIGSSGANVLTF
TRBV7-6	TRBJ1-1	CASSLDAGLNTEAFF
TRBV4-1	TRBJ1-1	CASSQDRWPLNTEAFF
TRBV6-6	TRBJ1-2	CASSYSQGANYGYTF
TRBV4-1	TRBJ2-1	CASSPGQGGQFF
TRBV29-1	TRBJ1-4	CSVERPAQNEKLFF
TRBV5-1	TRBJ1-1	CASSLNAGNTEAFF
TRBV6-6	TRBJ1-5	CASTPGGVQPQHF
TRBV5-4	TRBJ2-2	CASSPDGGRATGELFF
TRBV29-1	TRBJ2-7	CSGRDAGGYEQYF
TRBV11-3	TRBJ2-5	CASSSLGETQYF
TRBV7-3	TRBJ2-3	CASSLGNSGSDTQYF
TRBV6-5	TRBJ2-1	CASSETTYNEQFF
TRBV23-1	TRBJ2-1	CASSQSELAGDEQFF
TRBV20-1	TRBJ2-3	CSAKGGTSTDTQYF
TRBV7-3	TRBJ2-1	CASSQVPLASYNEQFF
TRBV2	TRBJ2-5	CASSEAPGRAQETQYF
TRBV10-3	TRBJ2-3	CAIGAGTSTDTQYF
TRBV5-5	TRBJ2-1	CASRGDNEQFF
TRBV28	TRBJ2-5	CASRPDQRFQETQYF
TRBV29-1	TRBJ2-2	CSVAEGTGELFF
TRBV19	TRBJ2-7	CASRPGFSYEQYF
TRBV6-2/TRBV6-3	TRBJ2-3	CASKLDRDTQYF
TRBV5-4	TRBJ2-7	CASSLEPTPGPDEQYF
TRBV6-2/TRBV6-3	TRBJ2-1	CASSWSGTKDYNEQFF
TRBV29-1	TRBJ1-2	CSVDVDSNGYTF